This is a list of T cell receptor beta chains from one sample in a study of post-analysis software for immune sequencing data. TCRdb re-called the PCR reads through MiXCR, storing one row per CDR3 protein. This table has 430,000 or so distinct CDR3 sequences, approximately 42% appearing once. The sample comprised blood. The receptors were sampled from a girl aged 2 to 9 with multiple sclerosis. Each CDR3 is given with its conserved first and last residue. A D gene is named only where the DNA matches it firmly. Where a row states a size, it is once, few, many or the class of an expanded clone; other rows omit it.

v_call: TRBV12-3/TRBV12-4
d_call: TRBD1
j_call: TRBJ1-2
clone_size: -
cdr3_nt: TGTGCCAGCAGTAAATCAGGACAGGACTATGGCTACACCTTC
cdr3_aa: CASSKSGQDYGYTF

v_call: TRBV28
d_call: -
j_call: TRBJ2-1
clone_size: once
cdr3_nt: TGTGCCAGCAGTTTAGTGCAGCTCCTCAATGAGCAGTTCTTC
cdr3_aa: CASSLVQLLNEQFF

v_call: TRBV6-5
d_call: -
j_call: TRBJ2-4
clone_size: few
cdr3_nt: TGTGCCAGCAGTTACTCGGCGGGGCTAGCCAAAAACATTCAGTACTTC
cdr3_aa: CASSYSAGLAKNIQYF

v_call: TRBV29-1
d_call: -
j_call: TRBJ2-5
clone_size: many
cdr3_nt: TGCAGCGTTGGACAGGTCCTTCAAGAGACCCAGTACTTC
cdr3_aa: CSVGQVLQETQYF

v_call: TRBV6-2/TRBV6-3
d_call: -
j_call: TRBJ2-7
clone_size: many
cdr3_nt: TGTGCCAGCAGCCCCTCGAGGGAGCAGTACTTC
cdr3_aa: CASSPSREQYF

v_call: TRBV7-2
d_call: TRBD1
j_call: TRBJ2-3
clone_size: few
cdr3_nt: TGTGCCAGCAGCTTAGCGGACAGGTTCACAGATACGCAGTATTTT
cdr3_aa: CASSLADRFTDTQYF

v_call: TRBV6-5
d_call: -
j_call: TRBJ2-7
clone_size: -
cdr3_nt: TGTGCCAGCAGTTCCCACAGGGTCGAGCAGTACTTC
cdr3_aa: CASSSHRVEQYF

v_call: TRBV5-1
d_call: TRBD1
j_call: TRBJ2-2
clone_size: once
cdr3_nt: TGCGCCAGCAGCTTGATCTCGCCGCCGGGACAGGGTAGTACCGGGGAGCTGTTTTTT
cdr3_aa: CASSLISPPGQGSTGELFF

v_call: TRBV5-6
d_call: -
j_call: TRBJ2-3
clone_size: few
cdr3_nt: TGTGCCAGCAACAACCGCCGGGCTAGCGGCACAGATACGCAGTATTTT
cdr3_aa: CASNNRRASGTDTQYF

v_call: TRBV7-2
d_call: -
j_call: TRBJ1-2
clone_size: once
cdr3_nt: TGTGCCAGCAGCTTCCGGGGCAGGGCTAACTATGGCTACACCTTC
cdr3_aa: CASSFRGRANYGYTF

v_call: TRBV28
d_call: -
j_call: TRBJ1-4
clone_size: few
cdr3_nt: TGTGCCAGCAGCCCCCCGCGAGGGGAGTCGGATGAAAAACTGTTTTTT
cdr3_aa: CASSPPRGESDEKLFF

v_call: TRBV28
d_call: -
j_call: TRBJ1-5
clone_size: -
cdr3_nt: TGTGCCAGCAGTTTATTACGTAGCAATCAGCCCCAGCATTTT
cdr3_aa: CASSLLRSNQPQHF

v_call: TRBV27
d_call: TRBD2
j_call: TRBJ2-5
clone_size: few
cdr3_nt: TGTGCCAGCAGTTTCGGGTCCGGGGGGGAGACCCAGTACTTC
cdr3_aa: CASSFGSGGETQYF

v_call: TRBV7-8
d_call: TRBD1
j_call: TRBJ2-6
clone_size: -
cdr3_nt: TGTGCCAGCAGCCTTGTAGCAGGGGGTACTGGGGCCAACGTCCTGACTTTC
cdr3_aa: CASSLVAGGTGANVLTF

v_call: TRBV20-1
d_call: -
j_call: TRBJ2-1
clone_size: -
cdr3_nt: TGCAGTGCTGGATACTGGAGCTCCTACAATGAGCAGTTCTTC
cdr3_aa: CSAGYWSSYNEQFF

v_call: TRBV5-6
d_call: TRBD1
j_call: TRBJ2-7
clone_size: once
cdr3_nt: TGTGCCAGCATTGGACGACAGGGGGCGTACGAGCAGTACTTC
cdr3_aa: CASIGRQGAYEQYF

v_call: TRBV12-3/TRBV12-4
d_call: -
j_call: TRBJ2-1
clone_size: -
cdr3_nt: TGTGCCAGCAGTTTAAACCGGGATGAGCAGTTCTTC
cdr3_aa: CASSLNRDEQFF

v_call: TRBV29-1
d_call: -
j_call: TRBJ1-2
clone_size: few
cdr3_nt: TGCAGCGTTGTGTGGTTTGGAGCGCCCTATGGCTACACCTTC
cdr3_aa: CSVVWFGAPYGYTF

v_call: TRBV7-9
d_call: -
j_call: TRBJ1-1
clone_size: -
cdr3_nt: TGTGCCAGCAGCTTAGAGAGGGAGAACACTGAAGCTTTCTTT
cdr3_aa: CASSLERENTEAFF

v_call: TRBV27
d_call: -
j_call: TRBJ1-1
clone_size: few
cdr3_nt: TGTGCCAGCAGGACGAGGAGGGGGTCCACTGAAGCTTTCTTT
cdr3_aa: CASRTRRGSTEAFF

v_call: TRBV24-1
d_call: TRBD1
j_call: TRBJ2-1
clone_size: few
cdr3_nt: TGTGCCACCAGTGATCACTCCGGGACAGATGGTTATGGTTTCTACAATGAGCAGTTCTTC
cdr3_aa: CATSDHSGTDGYGFYNEQFF

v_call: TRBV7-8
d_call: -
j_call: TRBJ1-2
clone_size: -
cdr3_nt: TGTGCCAGCAGCTTAGGGGTTTTGGGATTGGGTTTTGGCTACACCTTC
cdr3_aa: CASSLGVLGLGFGYTF

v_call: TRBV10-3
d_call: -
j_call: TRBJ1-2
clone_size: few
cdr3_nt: TGTGCCATCAGTGAGAGGGGCCTAGTTGGCTACACCTTC
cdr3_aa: CAISERGLVGYTF

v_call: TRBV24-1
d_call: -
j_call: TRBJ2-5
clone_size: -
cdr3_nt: TGTGCCACCACTGGGGGGTCGGAAGAGACCCAGTACTTC
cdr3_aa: CATTGGSEETQYF

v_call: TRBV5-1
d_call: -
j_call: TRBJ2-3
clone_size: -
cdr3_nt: TGCGCCAGCAGCCGACAACAGAGTCGCACAGATACGCAGTATTTT
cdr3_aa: CASSRQQSRTDTQYF

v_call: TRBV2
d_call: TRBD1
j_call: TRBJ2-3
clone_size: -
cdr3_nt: TGTGCCAGCAGCCGGGACAGGACCATTCCTAGCACAGATACGCAGTATTTT
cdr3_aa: CASSRDRTIPSTDTQYF

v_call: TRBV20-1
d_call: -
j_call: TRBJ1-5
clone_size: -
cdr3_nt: TGCAGTGCTATTGTCCGAGGGGCACGCAATCTGCCCCAGCATTTT
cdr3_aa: CSAIVRGARNLPQHF

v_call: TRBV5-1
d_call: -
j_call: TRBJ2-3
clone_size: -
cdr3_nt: TGCGCCAGCAGCTTGGGCGTGTTTGGGGCAGGCCGCACAGATACGCAGTATTTT
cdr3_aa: CASSLGVFGAGRTDTQYF

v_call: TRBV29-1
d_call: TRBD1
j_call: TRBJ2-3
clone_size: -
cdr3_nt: TGCAGCGTCAATGGACAGGGTACGGCCACAGATACGCAGTATTTT
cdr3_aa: CSVNGQGTATDTQYF

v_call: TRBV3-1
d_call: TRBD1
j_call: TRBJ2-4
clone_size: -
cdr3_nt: TGTGCCAGCAGCCACAGGGGGCAGGGGGCCAAAAACATTCAGTACTTC
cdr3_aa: CASSHRGQGAKNIQYF

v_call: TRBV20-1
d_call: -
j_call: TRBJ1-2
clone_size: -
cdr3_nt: TGCAGTGCTAGAAAAGACTATGGCTACACCTTC
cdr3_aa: CSARKDYGYTF

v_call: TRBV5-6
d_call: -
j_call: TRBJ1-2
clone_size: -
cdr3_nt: TGTGCCAGCAGCTTGGGAAGGCGACCCACGCGGGGCTACACCTTC
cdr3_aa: CASSLGRRPTRGYTF

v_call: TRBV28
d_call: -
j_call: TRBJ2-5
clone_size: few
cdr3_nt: TGTGCCAGCAGTTTACGGCGCACGGCTAAAGAGACCCAGTACTTC
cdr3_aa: CASSLRRTAKETQYF

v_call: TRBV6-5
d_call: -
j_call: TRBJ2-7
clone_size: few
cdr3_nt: TGTGCCAGCTCGCTTAGGTATCCCTACGAGCAGTACTTC
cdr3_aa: CASSLRYPYEQYF

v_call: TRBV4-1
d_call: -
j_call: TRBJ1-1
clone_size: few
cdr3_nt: TGCGCCAGCAGCCAAGAAGCGGGGGACCGCAAAGCTTTCTTT
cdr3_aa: CASSQEAGDRKAFF

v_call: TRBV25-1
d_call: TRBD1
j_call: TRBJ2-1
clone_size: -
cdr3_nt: TGTGCCAGCAGCTACGCCAGGGGGCTAAACAATGAGCAGTTCTTC
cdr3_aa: CASSYARGLNNEQFF

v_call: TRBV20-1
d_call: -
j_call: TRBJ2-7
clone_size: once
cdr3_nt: TGCAGTGCTAGAGACTTAGCGAGAGCTTCCTACGAGCAGTACTTC
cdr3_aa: CSARDLARASYEQYF

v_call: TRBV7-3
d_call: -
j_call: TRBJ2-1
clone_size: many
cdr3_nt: TGTGCCAGCAGCTTTCGGGGTAACGATGAGCAGTTCTTC
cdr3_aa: CASSFRGNDEQFF

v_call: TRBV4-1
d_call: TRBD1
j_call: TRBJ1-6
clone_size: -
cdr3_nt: TGCGCCAGCAGCCAAGTGGACAGGGAGAATTCACCCCTCCACTTT
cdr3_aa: CASSQVDRENSPLHF

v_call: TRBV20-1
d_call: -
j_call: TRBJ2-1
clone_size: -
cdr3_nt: TGCAGTGCTAGGCTCGGATCGGACTTGCAGTTCTTC
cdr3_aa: CSARLGSDLQFF

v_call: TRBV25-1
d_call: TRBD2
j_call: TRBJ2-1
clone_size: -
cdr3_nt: TGTGCCAGCAGTGCCCGGACTAGTTTGAAAGGGCAGTTCTTC
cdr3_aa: CASSARTSLKGQFF

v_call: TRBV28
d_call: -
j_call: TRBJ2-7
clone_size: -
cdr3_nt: TGTGCCAGCAGTACCCCAGGGTGGTACGAGCAGTACTTC
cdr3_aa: CASSTPGWYEQYF

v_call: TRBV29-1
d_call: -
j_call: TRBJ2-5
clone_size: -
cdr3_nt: TGCAGCGCCTCATTACCCTTCCAAGAGACCCAGTACTTC
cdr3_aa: CSASLPFQETQYF

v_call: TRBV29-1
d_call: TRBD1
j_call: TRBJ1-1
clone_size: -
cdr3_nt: TGCAGCGCCCAACAGGGGACGAACACTGAAGCTTTCTTT
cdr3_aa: CSAQQGTNTEAFF

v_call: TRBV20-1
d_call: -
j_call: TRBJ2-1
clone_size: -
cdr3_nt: TGCAGTGCTGGAGATGGGTCAGGGCCCTCCTACAATGAGCAGTTCTTC
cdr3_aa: CSAGDGSGPSYNEQFF

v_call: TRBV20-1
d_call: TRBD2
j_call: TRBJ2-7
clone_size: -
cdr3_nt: TGCAGTGCTAGAGCCCCAACTAGCGGAGCCTACGAGCAGTACTTC
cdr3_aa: CSARAPTSGAYEQYF

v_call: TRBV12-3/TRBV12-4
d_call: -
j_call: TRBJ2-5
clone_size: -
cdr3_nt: TGTGCCAGCAGTTTATATAGGCTCCAAGAGACCCAGTACTTC
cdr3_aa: CASSLYRLQETQYF

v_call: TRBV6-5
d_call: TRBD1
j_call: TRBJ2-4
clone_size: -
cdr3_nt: TGTGCCAGCGGCATACAGGGGGCGGAAAACATTCAGTACTTC
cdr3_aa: CASGIQGAENIQYF

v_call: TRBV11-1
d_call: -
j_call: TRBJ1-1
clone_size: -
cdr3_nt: TGTGCCAGCACCGGCTTCCCGGACACACTGAACACTGAAGCTTTCTTT
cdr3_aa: CASTGFPDTLNTEAFF

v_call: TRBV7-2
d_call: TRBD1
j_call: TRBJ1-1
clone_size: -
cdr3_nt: TGTGCCAGCAGCCCCCACGCTGGACAGGTAATAACTGAAGCTTTCTTT
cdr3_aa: CASSPHAGQVITEAFF

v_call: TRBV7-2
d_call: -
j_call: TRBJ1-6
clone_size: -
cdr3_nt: TGTGCCAGCAGCTTTTACGGCTCACCCCTCCACTTT
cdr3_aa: CASSFYGSPLHF

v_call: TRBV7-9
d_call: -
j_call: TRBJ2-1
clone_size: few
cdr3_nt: TGTGCCAGCAGCTTAGCGAGGGGGCTAGCGGCCAATGAGCAGTTCTTC
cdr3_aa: CASSLARGLAANEQFF